The clone carrying this TCR beta chain was recorded a few times. The antigen remains undetermined. The germline gene is not matched at one end of the junction; a read error may be the cause. The data are from a study of tumor and adjacent non-tumor tissue in lung cancer. About the study: Patients comprised about a dozen adenocarcinoma, a couple of squamous cell carcinoma and 1 small cell lung cancer. Each sample yielded around 4 million productive TCRbeta reads on average. Study findings and constraints: Tumor repertoires had a smaller top 100 clone share than normal lung.

No cell sorting was done before RNA was extracted from the tissue. This non-tumor lung sample came from over 3 cm beyond the tumor edge. Donors were chemotherapy-naive, newly diagnosed lung cancer surgical patients in China, August–late 2014. TCRbeta libraries were built with three rounds of nested PCR, modified from ARM-PCR. TCRdb independently ran MiXCR on the multiplex PCR reads; one entry per CDR3 protein. Of more than 55,000 distinct CDR3 sequences listed, around 76% are singletons. Germline V CDR1 and CDR2: MNHEY, SVGEGT. The CDR3 is made up of 13 amino acids. The V call is TRBV6-2 or TRBV6-3, the J call TRBJ1-5; no clear D gene. This TCR was sampled from a man aged 60 to 69 with non-small cell lung cancer. Material: distant non-tumor lung tissue. CDR3 coding DNA: TGTGCCAGCAGTACTGGGCACTATCAGCCCCAGCACTTT. Encoded protein: CASSTGHYQPQHF.